Listed below are T cell receptor beta chains from one sample, sequenced in a study of identical twins. In TCRdb, the 5' RACE reads were re-called with MiXCR into one record per CDR3 protein. The sample lists 500,000 or so distinct CDR3 sequences; 13% to 15% were seen once. This same sample was also part of a study on yellow fever vaccine responses in identical twins.

Specimen: CD4+ T cells sorted from blood. These receptors all come from a woman under 30 in good health. The CDR3 runs from the conserved cysteine through the conserved F or W. The D gene is left open where the match is weak. The size of a clone is reported for some rows only, either as once, few or many, or as a class for expanded clones.

V gene,J gene,clone size,D gene,CDR3 protein,CDR3 DNA
TRBV12-3/TRBV12-4,TRBJ2-2,NA,TRBD2,CACSKGLAGIPNTGELFF,TGTGCCTGCAGCAAGGGACTAGCGGGGATACCGAACACCGGGGAGCTGTTTTTT
TRBV6-1,TRBJ2-5,few,NA,CASSDRDLWETQYF,TGTGCCAGCAGTGACCGCGATTTGTGGGAGACCCAGTACTTC
TRBV5-1,TRBJ2-7,NA,TRBD2,CASSSGLAGGASYEQYF,TGCGCCAGCAGCTCCGGACTAGCGGGGGGGGCGTCCTACGAGCAGTACTTC
TRBV12-3/TRBV12-4,TRBJ2-2,NA,TRBD2,CACSLVNLRLAAITGELFF,TGTGCCTGCAGTTTAGTGAATTTGAGACTAGCGGCAATAACCGGGGAGCTGTTTTTT
TRBV7-9,TRBJ2-7,NA,NA,CASSRSLDTYEQYF,TGTGCCAGCAGCCGGAGTCTGGATACCTACGAGCAGTACTTC
TRBV12-3/TRBV12-4,TRBJ2-3,many,TRBD2,CASSATGTSGFPSTDTQYF,TGTGCCAGCAGTGCTACCGGGACTAGCGGTTTTCCTAGCACAGATACGCAGTATTTT
TRBV7-9,TRBJ2-7,few,NA,CASSLGWSYEQYF,TGTGCCAGCAGCTTAGGGTGGAGCTACGAGCAGTACTTC
TRBV12-3/TRBV12-4,TRBJ2-7,few,TRBD2,CASSPRGTSRNEQYF,TGTGCCAGCAGCCCCCGTGGGACTAGCAGAAACGAGCAGTACTTC
TRBV10-3,TRBJ1-1,NA,NA,CAISVGRDSGLNTEAFF,TGTGCCATCAGTGTAGGTAGGGACTCGGGACTGAACACTGAAGCTTTCTTT
TRBV7-9,TRBJ1-5,few,NA,CASSLAQGRNQPQHF,TGTGCCAGCAGCTTAGCGCAGGGCCGCAATCAGCCCCAGCATTTT
TRBV11-2,TRBJ2-3,NA,NA,CASSLPGPTSTDTQYF,TGTGCCAGCAGCTTACCAGGGCCGACTAGCACAGATACGCAGTATTTT
TRBV7-9,TRBJ2-4,NA,NA,CASSSDGTLIDIQYF,TGTGCCAGCAGCTCCGACGGGACTCTAATTGACATTCAGTACTTC
TRBV29-1,TRBJ1-1,many,NA,CSVVQNTEAFF,TGCAGCGTAGTACAGAACACTGAAGCTTTCTTT
TRBV12-3/TRBV12-4,TRBJ1-1,few,NA,CASSLSEAGPEAFF,TGTGCCAGCAGTTTATCGGAGGCAGGGCCTGAAGCTTTCTTT
TRBV5-1,TRBJ2-7,few,TRBD2,CASSREASGYEQYF,TGCGCCAGCAGCCGGGAGGCTAGCGGCTACGAGCAGTACTTC
TRBV12-3/TRBV12-4,TRBJ2-3,many,NA,CASSFLEFTDTQYF,TGTGCCAGCAGTTTTTTGGAGTTTACAGATACGCAGTATTTT
TRBV12-3/TRBV12-4,TRBJ1-5,many,NA,CASSLALGRGKGQPQHF,TGTGCCAGCAGTTTAGCGCTGGGCAGGGGAAAGGGGCAGCCCCAGCATTTT
TRBV20-1,TRBJ2-4,NA,NA,CSASVLWGKWNIQYF,TGCAGTGCTAGCGTCCTATGGGGAAAGTGGAACATTCAGTACTTC
TRBV12-3/TRBV12-4,TRBJ2-6,few,NA,CATDRVLGANVLTF,TGTGCCACCGATCGTGTGCTCGGGGCCAACGTCCTGACTTTC
TRBV28,TRBJ2-7,NA,TRBD1,CASSLLGQGHEQYF,TGTGCCAGCAGTTTATTGGGACAGGGCCACGAGCAGTACTTC
TRBV23-1,TRBJ1-5,NA,NA,CASSQSRGNQPQHF,TGCGCCAGCAGTCAATCTAGGGGAAATCAGCCCCAGCATTTT
TRBV12-3/TRBV12-4,TRBJ2-7,many,NA,CASSRQVHEQYF,TGTGCCAGCAGCCGACAGGTCCACGAGCAGTACTTC
TRBV10-3,TRBJ1-1,NA,TRBD1,CAISAGQGAAEAFF,TGTGCCATCAGTGCCGGACAGGGGGCGGCTGAAGCTTTCTTT
TRBV7-3,TRBJ2-3,NA,NA,CASSQSITSTDTQYF,TGTGCCAGCAGCCAGAGTATAACTAGCACAGATACGCAGTATTTT
TRBV2,TRBJ2-1,few,NA,CASSSHQSSYNEQFF,TGTGCCAGCAGCTCACACCAGAGCTCCTACAATGAGCAGTTCTTC
TRBV10-1,TRBJ2-3,NA,NA,CASSEGSTDTQYF,TGCGCCAGCAGTGAAGGGAGCACAGATACGCAGTATTTT
TRBV5-1,TRBJ2-3,few,TRBD2,CASSSSSGGVVQDTQYF,TGCGCCAGCAGCAGTTCTAGCGGGGGGGTAGTACAAGATACGCAGTATTTT
TRBV7-9,TRBJ2-3,NA,NA,CASSPGHLNTDTQYF,TGTGCCAGCAGCCCGGGACATCTGAACACAGATACGCAGTATTTT
TRBV20-1,TRBJ2-7,NA,TRBD1,CSAGMPGQRYEQYF,TGCAGTGCTGGAATGCCGGGACAGAGGTACGAGCAGTACTTC
TRBV6-2/TRBV6-3,TRBJ2-3,few,NA,CASSGRADTQYF,TGTGCCAGCAGTGGGCGGGCAGATACGCAGTATTTT
TRBV29-1,TRBJ2-2,once,TRBD2,CSVARTSANTGELFF,TGCAGCGTTGCCCGGACTAGCGCGAACACCGGGGAGCTGTTTTTT
TRBV4-3,TRBJ2-1,few,TRBD1,CASSSRLGQGGLGEQFF,TGCGCCAGCAGCTCAAGACTGGGACAGGGTGGCTTAGGTGAGCAGTTCTTC
TRBV24-1,TRBJ2-1,NA,TRBD2,CATSDPLAGRSYNEQFF,TGTGCCACCAGTGACCCCCTAGCGGGGCGGTCCTACAATGAGCAGTTCTTC
TRBV7-9,TRBJ2-2,NA,NA,CASSSMKGGGSGELFF,TGTGCCAGCAGCTCAATGAAAGGAGGGGGTTCCGGGGAGCTGTTTTTT
TRBV5-4,TRBJ1-1,many,NA,CASSSGTGNTEAFF,TGTGCCAGCAGCTCCGGGACGGGGAACACTGAAGCTTTCTTT
TRBV25-1,TRBJ1-4,many,TRBD1,CASSDRAGGEKLFF,TGTGCCAGCAGTGATCGGGCAGGGGGAGAAAAACTGTTTTTT
TRBV4-2,TRBJ2-1,many,TRBD1,CASSLQNRGPGDNEQFF,TGTGCCAGCAGCCTTCAAAACAGGGGGCCCGGGGACAATGAGCAGTTCTTC
TRBV7-8,TRBJ2-1,few,NA,CASSRSWSYNEQFF,TGTGCCAGCAGCAGAAGTTGGTCCTACAATGAGCAGTTCTTC
TRBV6-2/TRBV6-3,TRBJ2-5,NA,TRBD1,CASSFQGATKTQYF,TGTGCCAGCAGTTTCCAGGGGGCTACCAAGACCCAGTACTTC
TRBV28,TRBJ2-4,NA,NA,CASSLAGAAKNIQYF,TGTGCCAGCAGTTTAGCAGGCGCGGCCAAAAACATTCAGTACTTC
TRBV10-3,TRBJ1-4,NA,TRBD1,CAISETGTGMEKLFF,TGTGCCATCAGTGAAACCGGGACAGGCATGGAAAAACTGTTTTTT
TRBV6-2/TRBV6-3,TRBJ2-1,NA,NA,CASSYTLNEQFF,TGTGCCAGCAGTTACACACTCAATGAGCAGTTCTTC
TRBV5-1,TRBJ2-5,few,NA,CASSRSVGEPQETQYF,TGCGCCAGCAGCCGGAGCGTGGGGGAACCCCAAGAGACCCAGTACTTC
TRBV7-2,TRBJ2-1,many,NA,CASSFPSNEQFF,TGTGCCAGCAGCTTCCCCAGCAATGAGCAGTTCTTC
TRBV20-1,TRBJ2-7,NA,NA,CSARGGGASYEQYF,TGCAGTGCTAGGGGAGGGGGGGCATCCTACGAGCAGTACTTC
TRBV3-1,TRBJ2-7,once,TRBD2,CASSQDPAGAYEQYF,TGTGCCAGCAGCCAAGACCCAGCGGGAGCCTACGAGCAGTACTTC
TRBV7-9,TRBJ1-6,NA,NA,CASSPMRDIFSPLHF,TGTGCCAGCAGCCCGATGCGGGACATTTTTTCACCCCTCCACTTT
TRBV28,TRBJ2-7,few,TRBD1,CASSLTGTGVHEQYF,TGTGCCAGCAGCCTAACTGGGACAGGGGTCCACGAGCAGTACTTC
TRBV9,TRBJ2-1,few,TRBD2,CASSEREINEQFF,TGTGCCAGCAGCGAGCGGGAGATCAATGAGCAGTTCTTC
TRBV7-2,TRBJ2-7,many,TRBD2,CASSLAGLAASYEQYF,TGTGCCAGCAGCTTAGCCGGACTAGCGGCCTCCTACGAGCAGTACTTC
TRBV5-1,TRBJ2-7,NA,NA,CASTAHGGYEQYF,TGCGCCAGCACCGCTCACGGGGGCTACGAGCAGTACTTC